This TCR beta chain was recorded in a study of cytomegalovirus exposure and HLA in healthy donors. The study, taken as a whole, reports: CMV antigen specificity of a few CMV-associated chains was confirmed in vitro. In a later analysis, approximately 15,000 TCR beta sequences were associated with HLA alleles at 0.05 false discovery rate. Being indistinguishable, some V segments were excluded, TRBV6-2 and TRBV6-3 among them.

Whereas donors were nominally healthy upon sampling, unrecorded immune exposures were probable. Losses at the gene ends were 4 bases for V and 3 bases for J; bases not matched to a gene: 2. Germline loops: CDR1 KGHSH, CDR2 LQKENI. This CDR3 has 13 residues. On this clone: Its cognate antigen is unknown.

PCR employed 60 Vbeta and 13 Jbeta primers. Sequenced by immunoSEQ multiplex PCR; TCRdb stores in-frame clones only, minus some. This table holds about 150,000 clones, about 70% found once. The sequencing input was PBMCs. The rearrangement joins TRBV18 to TRBJ1-2; TRBD1 aligns across 7 bases. The TCR comes from a male donor in good health and CMV-seronegative. The CDR3: CASSHGQDYGYTF. In DNA, the CDR3 is TGTGCCAGCTCACACGGACAGGACTATGGCTACACCTTC.